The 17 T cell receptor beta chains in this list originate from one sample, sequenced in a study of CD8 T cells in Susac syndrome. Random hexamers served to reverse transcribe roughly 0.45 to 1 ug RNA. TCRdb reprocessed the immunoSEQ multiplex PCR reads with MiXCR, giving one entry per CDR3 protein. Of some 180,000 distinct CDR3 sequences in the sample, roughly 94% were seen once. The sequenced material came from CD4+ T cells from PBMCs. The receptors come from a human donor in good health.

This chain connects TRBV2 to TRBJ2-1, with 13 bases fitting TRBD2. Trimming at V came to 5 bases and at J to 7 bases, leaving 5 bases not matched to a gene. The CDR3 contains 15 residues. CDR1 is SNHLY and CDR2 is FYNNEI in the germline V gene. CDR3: CASSPGLAGTNEQFF. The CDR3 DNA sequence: TGTGCCAGCAGTCCGGGACTAGCGGGAACGAATGAGCAGTTCTTC. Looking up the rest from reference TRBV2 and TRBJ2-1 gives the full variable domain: EPEVTQTPSHQVTQMGQEVILRCVPISNHLYFYWYRQILGQKVEFLVSFYNNEISEKSEIFDDQFSVERPDGSNFTLKIRSTKLEDSAMYFCASSPGLAGTNEQFFGPGTRLTVL.

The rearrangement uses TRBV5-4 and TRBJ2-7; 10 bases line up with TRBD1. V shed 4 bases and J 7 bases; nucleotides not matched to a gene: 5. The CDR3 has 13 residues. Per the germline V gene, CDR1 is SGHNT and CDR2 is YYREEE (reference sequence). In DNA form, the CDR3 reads TGTGCCAGCAGCGGGGGACAGGGGTGGGAGCAGTACTTC. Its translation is CASSGGQGWEQYF.

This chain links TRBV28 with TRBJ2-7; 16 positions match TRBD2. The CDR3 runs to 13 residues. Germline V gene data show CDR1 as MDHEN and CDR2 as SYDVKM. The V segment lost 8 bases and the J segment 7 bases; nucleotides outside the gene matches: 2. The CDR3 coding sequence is TGTGCCAGCGGGACTAGCGGGAGGGTTGAGCAGTACTTC. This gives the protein CASGTSGRVEQYF.

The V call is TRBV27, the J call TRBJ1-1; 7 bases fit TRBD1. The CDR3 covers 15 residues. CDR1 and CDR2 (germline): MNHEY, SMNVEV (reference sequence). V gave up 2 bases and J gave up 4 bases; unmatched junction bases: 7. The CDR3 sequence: CASSLTGVGGTEAFF. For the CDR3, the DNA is TGTGCCAGCAGTTTAACAGGGGTTGGAGGCACTGAAGCTTTCTTT.

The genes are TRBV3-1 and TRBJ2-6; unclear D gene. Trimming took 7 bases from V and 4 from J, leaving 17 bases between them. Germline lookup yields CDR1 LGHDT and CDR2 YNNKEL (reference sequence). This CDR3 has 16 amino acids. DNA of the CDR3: TGTGCCAGCACCGAAGACCGTTTTCCCGGGGCCAACGTCCTGACTTTC. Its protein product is CASTEDRFPGANVLTF.

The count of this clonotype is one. DNA of the CDR3: TGTGCCAGCAGCTTATCTGAGGGCTACGAGCAGTACTTC. Translation gives CASSLSEGYEQYF. This rearrangement joins TRBV7-2 to TRBJ2-1; D is perhaps TRBD2 (5 bases). TRBJ2-7 matches the DNA end more closely, so the J call is doubtful. Germline V gene data show CDR1 as SGHTA and CDR2 as FQGNSA. CDR3 length equals 13 residues.

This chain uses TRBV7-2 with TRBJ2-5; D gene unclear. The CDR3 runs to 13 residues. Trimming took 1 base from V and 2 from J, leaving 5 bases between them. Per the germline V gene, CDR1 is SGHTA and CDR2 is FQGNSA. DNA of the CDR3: TGTGCCAGCAGCTTAGAACCACAAGAGACCCAGTACTTC. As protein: CASSLEPQETQYF.

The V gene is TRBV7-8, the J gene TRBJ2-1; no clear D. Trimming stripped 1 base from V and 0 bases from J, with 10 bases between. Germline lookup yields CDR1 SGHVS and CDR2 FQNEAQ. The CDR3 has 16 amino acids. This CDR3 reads CASSLGRTSSYNEQFF. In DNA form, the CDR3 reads TGTGCCAGCAGCTTAGGACGGACGAGCTCCTACAATGAGCAGTTCTTC.

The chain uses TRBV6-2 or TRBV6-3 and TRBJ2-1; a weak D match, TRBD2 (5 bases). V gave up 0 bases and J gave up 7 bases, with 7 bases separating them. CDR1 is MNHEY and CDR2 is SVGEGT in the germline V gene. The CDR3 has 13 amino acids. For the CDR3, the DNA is TGTGCCAGCAGTTACTCGACGGGGAATGAGCAGTTCTTC. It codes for CASSYSTGNEQFF.

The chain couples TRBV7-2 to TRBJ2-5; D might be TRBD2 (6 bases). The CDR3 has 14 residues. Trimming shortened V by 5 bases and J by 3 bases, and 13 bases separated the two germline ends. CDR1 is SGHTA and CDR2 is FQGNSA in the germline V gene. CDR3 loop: CASSARLGKETQYF. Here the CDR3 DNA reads TGTGCCAGCAGCGCACGACTAGGGAAAGAGACCCAGTACTTC. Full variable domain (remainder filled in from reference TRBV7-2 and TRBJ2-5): GAGVSQSPSNKVTEKGKDVELRCDPISGHTALYWYRQSLGQGLEFLIYFQGNSAPDKSGLPSDRFSAERTGGSVSTLTIQRTQQEDSAVYLCASSARLGKETQYFGPGTRLLVL.

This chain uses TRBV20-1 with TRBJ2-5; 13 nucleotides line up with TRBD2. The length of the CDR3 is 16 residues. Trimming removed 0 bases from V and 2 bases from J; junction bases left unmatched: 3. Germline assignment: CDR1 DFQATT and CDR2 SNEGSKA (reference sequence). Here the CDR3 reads CSARDMGLAGQETQYF. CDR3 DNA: TGCAGTGCTAGAGACATGGGACTAGCGGGACAAGAGACCCAGTACTTC.

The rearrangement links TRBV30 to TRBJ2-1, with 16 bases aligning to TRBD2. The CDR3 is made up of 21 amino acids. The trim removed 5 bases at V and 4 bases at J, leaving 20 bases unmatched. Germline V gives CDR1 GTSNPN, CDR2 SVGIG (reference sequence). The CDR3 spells CAWAHRGLSGTSGRVYNEQFF. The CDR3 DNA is TGTGCCTGGGCCCACAGGGGGCTTAGCGGGACTAGCGGGAGGGTTTACAATGAGCAGTTCTTC. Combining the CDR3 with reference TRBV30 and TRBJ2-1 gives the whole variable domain SQTIHQWPATLVQPVGSPLSLECTVEGTSNPNLYWYRQAAGRGLQLLFYSVGIGQISSEVPQNLSASRPQDRQFILSSKKLLLSDSGFYLCAWAHRGLSGTSGRVYNEQFFGPGTRLTVL.

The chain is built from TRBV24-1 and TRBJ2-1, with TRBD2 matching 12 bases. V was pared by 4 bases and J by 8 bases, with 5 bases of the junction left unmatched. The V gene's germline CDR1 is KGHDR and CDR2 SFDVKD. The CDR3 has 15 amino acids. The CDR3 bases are TGTGCCACCAGTGACCCTAGCGGGAGGGCCTATGAGCAGTTCTTC. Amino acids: CATSDPSGRAYEQFF.

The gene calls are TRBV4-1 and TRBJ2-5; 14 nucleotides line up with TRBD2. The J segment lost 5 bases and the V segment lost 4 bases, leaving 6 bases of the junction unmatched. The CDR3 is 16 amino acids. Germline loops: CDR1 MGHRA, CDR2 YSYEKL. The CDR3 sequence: CASSRGTSGSRETQYF. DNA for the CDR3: TGCGCCAGCAGCCGCGGGACTAGCGGGAGTAGGGAGACCCAGTACTTC.

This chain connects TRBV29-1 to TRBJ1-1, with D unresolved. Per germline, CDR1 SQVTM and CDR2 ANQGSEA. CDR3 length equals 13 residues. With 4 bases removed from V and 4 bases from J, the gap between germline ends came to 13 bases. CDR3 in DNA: TGCAGCGTTGTGGACCGTAGGAGCACTGAAGCTTTCTTT. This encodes CSVVDRRSTEAFF. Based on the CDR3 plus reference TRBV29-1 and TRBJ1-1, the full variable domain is SAVISQKPSRDICQRGTSLTIQCQVDSQVTMMFWYRQQPGQSLTLIATANQGSEATYESGFVIDKFPISRPNLTFSTLTVSNMSPEDSSIYLCSVVDRRSTEAFFGQGTRLTVV.

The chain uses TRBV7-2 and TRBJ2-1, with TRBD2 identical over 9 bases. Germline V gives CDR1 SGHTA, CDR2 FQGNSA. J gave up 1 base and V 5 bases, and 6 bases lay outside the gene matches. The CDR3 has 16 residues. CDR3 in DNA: TGTGCCAGCAGCCCCCGACTAGCGGATTCCTACAATGAGCAGTTCTTC. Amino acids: CASSPRLADSYNEQFF. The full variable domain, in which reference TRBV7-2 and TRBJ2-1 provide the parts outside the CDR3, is GAGVSQSPSNKVTEKGKDVELRCDPISGHTALYWYRQSLGQGLEFLIYFQGNSAPDKSGLPSDRFSAERTGGSVSTLTIQRTQQEDSAVYLCASSPRLADSYNEQFFGPGTRLTVL.

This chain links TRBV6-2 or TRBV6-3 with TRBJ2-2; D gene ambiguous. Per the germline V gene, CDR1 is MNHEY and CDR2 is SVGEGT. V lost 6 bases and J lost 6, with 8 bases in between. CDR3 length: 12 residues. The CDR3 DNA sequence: TGTGCCAGCAGCCAGTTCGCCGGGGAGCTGTTTTTT. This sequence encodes CASSQFAGELFF.